The present TCR beta chain was sequenced within a study of cytomegalovirus exposure and HLA in healthy donors. The study, taken as a whole, reports: It was in a later analysis that TCR association rates were seen to vary by HLA locus, highest for DRB1 and lowest for HLA-C.

In regard to this clone: What it binds is unknown.

Trimming shortened V by 5 bases and J by 1 base, and 12 bases separated the two germline ends. Germline V gives CDR1 LGHNA, CDR2 YSLEER. The CDR3 covers 15 residues. Primers: 60 Vbeta forward and 13 Jbeta reverse. The table came from immunoSEQ multiplex PCR; TCRdb's copy has only in-frame clones and leaves some out. This sample has some 120,000 clones, with approximately 84% found just once. The chain recombines TRBV4-3 with TRBJ1-3; D might be TRBD1 (6 bases). This receptor was obtained from a man aged 18 to 30 in good health and CMV-seropositive. The specimen sequenced was PBMCs. In DNA, the CDR3 is TGCGCCAGCAGCACGCGAACAGGGTCTGGAAACACCATATATTTT. It translates to CASSTRTGSGNTIYF.